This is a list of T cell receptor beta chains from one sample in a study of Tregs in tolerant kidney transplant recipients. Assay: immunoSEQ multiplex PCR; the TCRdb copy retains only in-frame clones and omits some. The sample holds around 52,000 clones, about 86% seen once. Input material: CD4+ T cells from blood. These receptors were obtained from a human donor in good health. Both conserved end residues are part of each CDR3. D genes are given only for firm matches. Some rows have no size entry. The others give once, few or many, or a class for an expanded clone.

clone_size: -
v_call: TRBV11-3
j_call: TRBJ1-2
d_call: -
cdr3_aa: CASSLDVNYGYTF
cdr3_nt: TGTGCCAGCAGCTTAGACGTAAACTATGGCTACACCTTC

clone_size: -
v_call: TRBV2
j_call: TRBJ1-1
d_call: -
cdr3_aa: CASSEDLSGSTEAFF
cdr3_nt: TGTGCCAGCAGTGAGGACCTTTCAGGGTCCACTGAAGCTTTCTTT

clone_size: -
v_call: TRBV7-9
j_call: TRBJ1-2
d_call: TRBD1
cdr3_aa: CASSPGQGYGYTF
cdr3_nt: TGTGCCAGCAGCCCCGGACAGGGCTATGGCTACACCTTC

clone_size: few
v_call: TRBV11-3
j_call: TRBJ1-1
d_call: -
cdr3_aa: CASSTTPYTEAFF
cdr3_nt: TGTGCCAGCAGTACCACGCCGTACACTGAAGCTTTCTTT

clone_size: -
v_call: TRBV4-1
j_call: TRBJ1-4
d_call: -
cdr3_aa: CASSQGRAGRHEKLFF
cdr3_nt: TGCGCCAGCAGCCAAGGGCGGGCAGGGAGGCATGAAAAACTGTTTTTT

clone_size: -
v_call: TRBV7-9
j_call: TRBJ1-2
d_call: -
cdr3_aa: CASSSPGLGYTF
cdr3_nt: TGTGCCAGCAGCTCCCCCGGGCTTGGCTACACCTTC

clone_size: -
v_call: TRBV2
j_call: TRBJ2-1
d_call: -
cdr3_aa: CASSPEGGREQFF
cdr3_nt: TGTGCCAGCAGTCCCGAGGGGGGGCGTGAGCAGTTCTTC

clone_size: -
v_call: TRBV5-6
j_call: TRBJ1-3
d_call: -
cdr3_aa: CASSFGNVWNTIYF
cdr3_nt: TGTGCCAGCAGCTTCGGTAATGTATGGAACACCATATATTTT

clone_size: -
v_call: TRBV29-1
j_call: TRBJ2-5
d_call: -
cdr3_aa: CSAERPPGETQYF
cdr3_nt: TGCAGCGCAGAGCGGCCCCCTGGAGAGACCCAGTACTTC

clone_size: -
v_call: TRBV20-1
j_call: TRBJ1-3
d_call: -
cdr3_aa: CSASPGTEIYF
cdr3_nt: TGCAGTGCTTCACCCGGGACCGAAATATATTTT

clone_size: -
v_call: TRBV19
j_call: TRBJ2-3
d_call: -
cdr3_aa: CASSIGTYRDTQYF
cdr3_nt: TGTGCCAGTAGTATAGGGACCTACCGGGATACGCAGTATTTT

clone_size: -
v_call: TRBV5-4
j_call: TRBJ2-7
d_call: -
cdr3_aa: CASSYDSYEQYF
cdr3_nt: TGTGCCAGCAGCTACGACAGTTACGAGCAGTACTTC

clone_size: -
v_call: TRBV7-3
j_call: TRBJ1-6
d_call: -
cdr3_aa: CASSLFGPSGSPLHF
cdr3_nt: TGTGCCAGCAGCTTATTCGGGCCCTCAGGGTCACCCCTCCACTTT

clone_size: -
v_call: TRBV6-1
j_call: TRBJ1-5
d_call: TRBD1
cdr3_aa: CASRSGTGGMGTQHF
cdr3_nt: TGTGCCAGCCGGTCCGGGACAGGGGGGATGGGGACCCAGCATTTT

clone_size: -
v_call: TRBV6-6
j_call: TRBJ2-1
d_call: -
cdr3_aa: CASSYSGDAVEQFF
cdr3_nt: TGTGCCAGCAGTTACTCTGGAGATGCAGTTGAGCAGTTCTTC

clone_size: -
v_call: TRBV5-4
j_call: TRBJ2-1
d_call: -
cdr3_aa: CASSLNHNEQFF
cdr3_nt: TGTGCCAGCAGCTTGAACCACAATGAGCAGTTCTTC

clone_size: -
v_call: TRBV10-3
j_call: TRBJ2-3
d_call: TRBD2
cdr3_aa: CAINQGLAGVPDTQYF
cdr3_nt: TGTGCCATCAATCAGGGGCTAGCGGGGGTTCCAGATACGCAGTATTTT

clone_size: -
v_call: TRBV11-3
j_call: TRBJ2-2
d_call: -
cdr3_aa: CASSPRGGLAGELFF
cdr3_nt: TGTGCCAGCAGCCCCCGTGGGGGCCTAGCCGGGGAGCTGTTTTTT

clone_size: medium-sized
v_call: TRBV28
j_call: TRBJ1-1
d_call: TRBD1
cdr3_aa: CASSLDGTAEAFF
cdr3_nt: TGTGCCAGCAGTTTGGACGGGACAGCTGAAGCTTTCTTT

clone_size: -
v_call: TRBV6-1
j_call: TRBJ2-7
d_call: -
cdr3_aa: CASASGHSYEQYF
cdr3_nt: TGTGCCAGCGCCTCGGGCCACTCCTACGAGCAGTACTTC

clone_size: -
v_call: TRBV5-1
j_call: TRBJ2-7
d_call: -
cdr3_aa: CASSKEGGSYEQYF
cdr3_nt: TGCGCCAGCAGCAAGGAGGGGGGCTCCTACGAGCAGTACTTC

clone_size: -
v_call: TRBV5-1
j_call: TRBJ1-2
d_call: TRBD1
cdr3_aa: CASSLGQDRGLDGYTF
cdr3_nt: TGCGCCAGCAGCTTGGGCCAGGACAGGGGGCTCGATGGCTACACCTTC

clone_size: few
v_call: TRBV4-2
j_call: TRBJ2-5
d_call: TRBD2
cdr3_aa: CASSQGTSWETQYF
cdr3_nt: TGTGCCAGCAGCCAGGGGACTAGCTGGGAGACCCAGTACTTC

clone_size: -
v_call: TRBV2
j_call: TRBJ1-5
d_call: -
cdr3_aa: CASSVGPSSNQPQHF
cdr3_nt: TGTGCCAGCAGTGTAGGACCTAGTAGCAATCAGCCCCAGCATTTT

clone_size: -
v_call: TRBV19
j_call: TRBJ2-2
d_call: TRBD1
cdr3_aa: CASIPGQYYTGELFF
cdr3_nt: TGTGCCAGTATCCCGGGACAGTATTACACCGGGGAGCTGTTTTTT

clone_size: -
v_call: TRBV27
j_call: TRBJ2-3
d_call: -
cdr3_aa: CASSLSVASHTQYF
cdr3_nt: TGTGCCAGCAGTTTATCAGTAGCTTCACATACGCAGTATTTT

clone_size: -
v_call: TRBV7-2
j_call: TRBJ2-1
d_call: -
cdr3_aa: CASSHPGNEQFF
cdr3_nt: TGTGCCAGCAGCCATCCGGGAAATGAGCAGTTCTTC

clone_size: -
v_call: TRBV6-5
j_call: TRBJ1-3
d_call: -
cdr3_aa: CASSYLASSGNTIYF
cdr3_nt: TGTGCCAGCAGTTACTTGGCATCCTCTGGAAACACCATATATTTT

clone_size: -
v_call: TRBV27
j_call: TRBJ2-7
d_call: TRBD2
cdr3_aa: CASSGLPHSGSPYEQYF
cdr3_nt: TGTGCCAGCTCGGGGTTGCCACATAGCGGGTCTCCCTACGAGCAGTACTTC

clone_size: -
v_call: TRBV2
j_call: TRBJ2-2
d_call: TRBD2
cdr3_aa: CASTVAGGLAGELFF
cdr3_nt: TGTGCCAGCACCGTAGCGGGAGGCCTGGCCGGGGAGCTGTTTTTT

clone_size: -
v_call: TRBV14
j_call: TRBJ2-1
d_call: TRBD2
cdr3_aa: CASSQDFGTSGYNEQFF
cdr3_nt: TGTGCCAGCAGCCAAGACTTCGGGACTAGCGGATACAATGAGCAGTTCTTC

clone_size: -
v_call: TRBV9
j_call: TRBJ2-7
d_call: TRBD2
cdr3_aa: CASSPGLAYYEQYF
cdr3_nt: TGTGCCAGCAGCCCGGGACTAGCCTACTACGAGCAGTACTTC

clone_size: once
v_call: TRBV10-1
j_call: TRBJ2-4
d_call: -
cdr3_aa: CASSPKWVTLGVAKNIQYF
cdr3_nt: TGCGCCAGCAGTCCCAAATGGGTCACATTGGGGGTAGCCAAAAACATTCAGTACTTC

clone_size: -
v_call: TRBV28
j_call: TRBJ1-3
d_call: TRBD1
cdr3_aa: CASSPRDRGLGWGNTIYF
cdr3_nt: TGTGCCAGCAGTCCACGGGACAGGGGGCTGGGATGGGGAAACACCATATATTTT

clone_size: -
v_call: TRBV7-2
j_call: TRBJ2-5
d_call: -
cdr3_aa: CASSSGLVPQYF
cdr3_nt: TGTGCCAGCAGCTCAGGACTGGTTCCCCAGTACTTC

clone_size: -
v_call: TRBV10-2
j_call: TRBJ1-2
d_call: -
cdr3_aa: CASSEQALNYGYTF
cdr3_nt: TGCGCCAGCAGTGAACAGGCTTTAAACTATGGCTACACCTTC

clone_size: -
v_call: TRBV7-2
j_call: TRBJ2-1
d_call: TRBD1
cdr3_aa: CASSLRGQGENEQFF
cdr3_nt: TGTGCCAGCAGTTTAAGGGGACAGGGGGAAAATGAGCAGTTCTTC

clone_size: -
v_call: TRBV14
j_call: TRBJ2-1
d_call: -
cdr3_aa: CASSQVGQEYNEQFF
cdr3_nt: TGTGCCAGCAGCCAAGTTGGCCAGGAATACAATGAGCAGTTCTTC

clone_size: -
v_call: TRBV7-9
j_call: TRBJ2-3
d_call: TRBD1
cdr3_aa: CASSQEQGSGTDTQYF
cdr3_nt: TGTGCCAGCAGCCAGGAACAGGGGTCTGGCACAGATACGCAGTATTTT

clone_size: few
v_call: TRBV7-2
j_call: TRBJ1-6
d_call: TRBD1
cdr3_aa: CASIQRGQGPSPLHF
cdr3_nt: TGTGCCAGCATCCAAAGGGGACAGGGCCCTTCACCCCTCCACTTT

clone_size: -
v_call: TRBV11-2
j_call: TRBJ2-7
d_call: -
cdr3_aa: CASSPAGGLNYEQYF
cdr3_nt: TGTGCCAGCAGCCCCGCCGGGGGGCTCAATTACGAGCAGTACTTC

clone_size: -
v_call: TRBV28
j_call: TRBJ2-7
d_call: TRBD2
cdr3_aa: CASRMGGVTYEQYF
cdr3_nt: TGTGCCAGCAGGATGGGGGGGGTTACCTACGAGCAGTACTTC

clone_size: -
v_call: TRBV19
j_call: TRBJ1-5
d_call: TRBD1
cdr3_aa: CASSSTGARQPQHF
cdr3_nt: TGTGCCAGTAGTAGTACAGGGGCAAGGCAGCCCCAGCATTTT

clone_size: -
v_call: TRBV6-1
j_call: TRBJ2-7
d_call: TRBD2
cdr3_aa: CASRLSGESYEQYF
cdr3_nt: TGTGCCAGCAGACTTAGCGGGGAGTCCTACGAGCAGTACTTC

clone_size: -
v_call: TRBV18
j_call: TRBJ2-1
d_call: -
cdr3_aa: CASNYGRPYNEQFF
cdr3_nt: TGTGCCAGCAACTACGGGAGACCCTACAATGAGCAGTTCTTC

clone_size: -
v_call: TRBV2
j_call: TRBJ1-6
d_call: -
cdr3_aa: CASSVSPEAGSPLHF
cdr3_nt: TGTGCCAGCAGTGTTTCCCCTGAGGCAGGGTCACCCCTCCACTTT

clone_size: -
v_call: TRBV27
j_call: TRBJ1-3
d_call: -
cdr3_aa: CASSTGPEELKTSGNTIYF
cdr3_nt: TGTGCCAGCAGTACAGGTCCTGAAGAACTTAAAACCTCTGGAAACACCATATATTTT

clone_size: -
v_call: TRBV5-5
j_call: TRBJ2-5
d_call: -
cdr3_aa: CASSSRGAMAPGTQYF
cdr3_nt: TGTGCCAGCAGCTCCCGAGGGGCGATGGCCCCCGGGACCCAGTACTTC

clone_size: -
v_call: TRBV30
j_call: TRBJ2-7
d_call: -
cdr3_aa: CAWRWGRGEQYF
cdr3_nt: TGTGCCTGGAGGTGGGGACGCGGCGAGCAGTACTTC

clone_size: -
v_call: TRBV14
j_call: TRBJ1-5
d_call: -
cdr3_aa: CASSLSLDQPQHF
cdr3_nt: TGTGCCAGCAGCCTATCCCTGGATCAGCCCCAGCATTTT

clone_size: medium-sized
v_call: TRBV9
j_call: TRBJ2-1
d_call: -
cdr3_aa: CASSVGMGEQFF
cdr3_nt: TGTGCCAGCAGCGTGGGTATGGGTGAGCAGTTCTTC

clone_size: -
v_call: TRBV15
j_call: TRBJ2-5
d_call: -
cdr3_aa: CATQTAMKETQYF
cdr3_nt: TGTGCCACCCAGACAGCAATGAAAGAGACCCAGTACTTC

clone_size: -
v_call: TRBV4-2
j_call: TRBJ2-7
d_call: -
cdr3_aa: CASSFDSYEQYF
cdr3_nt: TGTGCCAGCAGCTTTGATTCCTACGAGCAGTACTTC